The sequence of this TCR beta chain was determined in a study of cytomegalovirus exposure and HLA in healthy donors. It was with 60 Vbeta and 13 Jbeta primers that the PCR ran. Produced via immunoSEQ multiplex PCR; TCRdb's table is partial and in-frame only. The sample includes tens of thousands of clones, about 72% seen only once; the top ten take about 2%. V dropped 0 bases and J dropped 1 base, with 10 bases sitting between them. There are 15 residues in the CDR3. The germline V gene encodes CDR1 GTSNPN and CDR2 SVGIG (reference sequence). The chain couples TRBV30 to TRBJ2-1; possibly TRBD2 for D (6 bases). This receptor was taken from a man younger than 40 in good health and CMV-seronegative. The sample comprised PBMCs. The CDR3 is CAWSVAGLSYNEQFF. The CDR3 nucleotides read TGTGCCTGGAGTGTAGCGGGCTTATCCTACAATGAGCAGTTCTTC.